This T cell receptor (beta chain) appears in the sequencing data of a study of technical replicates of blood from several donors. V was pared by 2 bases and J by 4 bases, with 19 bases between. The CDR3 is 16 residues long. The germline V gene has CDR1 SGDLS and CDR2 YYNGEE. Assay: immunoSEQ multiplex PCR; the TCRdb copy retains only in-frame clones and omits some. Of nearly 80,000 clones in the sample, approximately 93% were seen once. The origin of this receptor is a human donor in good health. What was sequenced was T cells isolated from PBMCs. The rearrangement links TRBV9 to TRBJ2-7; D gene ambiguous. The CDR3 DNA reads TGTGCCAGCAGCGTGGCGCTGGGTAGCCCCCCTTACGAGCAGTACTTC. Protein: CASSVALGSPPYEQYF.